This is a list of T cell receptor beta chains from one sample in a study of shared clonotypes between healthy human individuals. Assay: immunoSEQ multiplex PCR; the TCRdb copy retains only in-frame clones and omits some. The sample consists of about 610,000 clones, about 97% of them appearing once. Sequenced sample: naive CD4+ T cells sorted from blood. Receptors were obtained from a woman in her twenties or thirties in good health. Each CDR3 is given with its conserved first and last residue. A D gene is named only where the DNA matches it firmly. The listing skips clone size in some rows; elsewhere it reads once, few, many or a size class.

cdr3_length | d_call | clone_size | j_call | v_call | cdr3_aa | cdr3_nt
14 | . | . | TRBJ1-1 | TRBV5-4 | CANAWGDRNTEAFF | TGTGCCAACGCCTGGGGGGACCGGAACACTGAAGCTTTCTTT
14 | . | . | TRBJ2-7 | TRBV4-1 | CASSQDGGPGEQYF | TGCGCCAGCAGCCAAGATGGGGGGCCTGGGGAGCAGTACTTC
12 | . | few | TRBJ1-5 | TRBV29-1 | CSAGTGNQPQHF | TGCAGCGCTGGGACGGGAAATCAGCCCCAGCATTTT
14 | . | . | TRBJ2-7 | TRBV7-8 | CASSTHELGYEQYF | TGTGCCAGCTCGACGCATGAGCTGGGGTACGAGCAGTACTTC
15 | TRBD2 | . | TRBJ2-2 | TRBV19 | CASTRGGKNTGELFF | TGTGCCAGTACCCGGGGAGGGAAGAACACCGGGGAGCTGTTTTTT
13 | . | . | TRBJ1-1 | TRBV19 | CASSPTSDTEAFF | TGTGCCAGTAGTCCCACCAGCGACACTGAAGCTTTCTTT
15 | . | . | TRBJ1-6 | TRBV7-2 | CASSLGGAHNSPLHF | TGTGCCAGCAGCTTAGGAGGGGCCCACAATTCACCCCTCCACTTT
16 | . | . | TRBJ2-2 | TRBV27 | CASSCMERPSTGELFF | TGTGCCAGCAGTTGTATGGAGAGACCCAGCACCGGGGAGCTGTTTTTT
14 | . | . | TRBJ1-2 | TRBV28 | CASSLGGRPWGYTF | TGTGCCAGCAGTTTGGGCGGACGTCCTTGGGGCTACACCTTC
18 | . | . | TRBJ2-4 | TRBV14 | CASSQVAQSPLAKNIQYF | TGTGCCAGCAGCCAAGTGGCCCAATCCCCCCTAGCCAAAAACATTCAGTACTTC
19 | . | . | TRBJ2-1 | TRBV4-1 | CASSQVSLWRLHSYNEQFF | TGCGCCAGCAGCCAAGTAAGCCTATGGCGTCTCCACTCCTACAATGAGCAGTTCTTC
14 | TRBD2 | . | TRBJ2-1 | TRBV2 | CASRSTSGSNEQFF | TGTGCCAGCAGATCGACTAGCGGGAGCAATGAGCAGTTCTTC
17 | TRBD2 | . | TRBJ2-1 | TRBV11-2 | CASSHLSGIGSYNEQFF | TGTGCCAGCAGCCACCTCAGCGGGATTGGCTCCTACAATGAGCAGTTCTTC
13 | . | . | TRBJ2-5 | TRBV19 | CATSGQYEETQYF | TGTGCCACCTCCGGACAGTACGAAGAGACCCAGTACTTC
12 | . | . | TRBJ2-7 | TRBV9 | CARSAGSYEQYF | TGTGCCAGGAGTGCAGGGTCCTACGAGCAGTACTTC
15 | . | once | TRBJ2-2 | TRBV21-1 | CASSKDPDHTGELFF | TGTGCCAGCAGCAAAGACCCTGACCACACCGGGGAGCTGTTTTTT
14 | TRBD1 | . | TRBJ2-1 | TRBV27 | CASGQGTHYNEQFF | TGTGCCAGTGGACAGGGGACTCACTACAATGAGCAGTTCTTC
11 | . | . | TRBJ2-5 | TRBV4-1 | CASSLIGVWDF | TGCGCCAGCAGCCTTATAGGGGTTTGGGACTTC
13 | . | . | TRBJ2-2 | TRBV29-1 | CSVVILGSGELFF | TGCAGCGTTGTTATACTGGGCTCCGGGGAGCTGTTTTTT
14 | TRBD1 | . | TRBJ1-1 | TRBV19 | CASSKVTGGSEAFF | TGTGCCAGTAGTAAGGTGACAGGGGGTTCTGAAGCTTTCTTT
18 | . | . | TRBJ2-1 | TRBV5-3 | CARSRSCLWLAYRDEQFF | TGTGCCAGAAGCCGTAGTTGTCTTTGGCTAGCGTACCGGGATGAGCAGTTCTTC
11 | . | . | TRBJ1-1 | TRBV6-1 | CASSGNTEAFF | TGTGCCAGCAGTGGTAACACTGAAGCTTTCTTT
16 | TRBD2 | . | TRBJ2-7 | TRBV11-2 | CASSLLAGVGVGEQYF | TGTGCCAGCAGCTTACTCGCGGGAGTTGGGGTGGGCGAGCAGTACTTC
14 | . | . | TRBJ2-7 | TRBV5-1 | CASSLASGFYEQYF | TGCGCCAGCAGCTTGGCGTCGGGGTTTTACGAGCAGTACTTC
18 | . | . | TRBJ2-2 | TRBV5-5 | CASSLVVIGQLNTGELFF | TGTGCCAGCAGCTTGGTCGTAATCGGACAGCTGAACACCGGGGAGCTGTTTTTT
14 | TRBD2 | . | TRBJ2-1 | TRBV28 | CASFVAGGGNEQFF | TGTGCCAGCTTCGTAGCGGGAGGCGGGAATGAGCAGTTCTTC
14 | . | . | TRBJ1-4 | TRBV9 | CASSVGGTNEKLFF | TGTGCCAGCAGCGTAGGGGGGACGAATGAAAAACTGTTTTTT
12 | . | . | TRBJ2-5 | TRBV2 | CASSQWRETQYF | TGTGCCAGCAGTCAATGGAGAGAGACCCAGTACTTC
14 | . | once | TRBJ1-2 | TRBV28 | CASSLFDGVKGYTF | TGTGCCAGCAGTTTATTCGACGGGGTAAAGGGCTACACCTTC
13 | . | . | TRBJ2-7 | TRBV28 | CAIQPGLPYEQYF | TGTGCCATCCAACCGGGACTCCCCTACGAGCAGTACTTC
14 | . | . | TRBJ1-2 | TRBV5-8 | CASSLELPNYGYTF | TGTGCCAGCAGCTTGGAACTTCCTAACTATGGCTACACCTTC
17 | TRBD2 | . | TRBJ2-1 | TRBV15 | CATSSPRVLAGVPEQFF | TGTGCCACCAGCTCCCCAAGGGTATTAGCGGGAGTGCCTGAGCAGTTCTTC
15 | . | . | TRBJ2-1 | TRBV7-9 | CASSFEGSSYNEQFF | TGTGCCAGCAGCTTCGAGGGCTCCTCCTACAATGAGCAGTTCTTC
14 | TRBD2 | . | TRBJ2-7 | TRBV5-4 | CASKGLAGAGEQYF | TGTGCCAGCAAGGGACTAGCGGGAGCTGGCGAGCAGTACTTC